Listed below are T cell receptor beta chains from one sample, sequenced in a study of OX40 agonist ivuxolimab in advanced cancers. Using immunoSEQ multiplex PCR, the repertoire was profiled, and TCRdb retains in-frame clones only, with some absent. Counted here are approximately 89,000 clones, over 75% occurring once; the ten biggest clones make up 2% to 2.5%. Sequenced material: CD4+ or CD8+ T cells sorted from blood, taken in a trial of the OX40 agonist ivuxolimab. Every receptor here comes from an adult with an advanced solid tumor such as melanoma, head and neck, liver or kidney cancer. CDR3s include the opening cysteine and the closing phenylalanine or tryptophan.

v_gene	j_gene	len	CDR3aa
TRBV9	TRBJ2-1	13	CASSVETPGEQFF
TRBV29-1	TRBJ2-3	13	CSVARDSTDTQYF
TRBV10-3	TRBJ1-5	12	CAISDSNQPQHF
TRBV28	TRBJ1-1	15	CASSSGQGAVGEAFF
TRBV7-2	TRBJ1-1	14	CASSLVGVGAEAFF
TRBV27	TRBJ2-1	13	CASSFSGGGEQFF
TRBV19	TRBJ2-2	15	CAIHSGTANTGELFF
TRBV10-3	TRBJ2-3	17	CAISAGTSGPSTDTQYF
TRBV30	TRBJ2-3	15	CAWGLGLAGADTQYF
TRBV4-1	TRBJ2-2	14	CASSQDGLTGELFF
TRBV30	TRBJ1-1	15	CAWSVTAAPNTEAFF
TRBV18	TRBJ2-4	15	CASSPELVAKNIQYF
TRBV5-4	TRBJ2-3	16	CASSFPSGRGTDTQYF
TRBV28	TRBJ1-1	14	CASRTGQGATEAFF
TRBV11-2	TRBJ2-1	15	CASSLGAGGNNEQFF
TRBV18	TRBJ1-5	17	CASSEGFPGRSNQPQHF
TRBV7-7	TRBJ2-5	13	CASSLGLKETQYF
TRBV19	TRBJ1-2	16	CASRDRKDSTRYGYTF